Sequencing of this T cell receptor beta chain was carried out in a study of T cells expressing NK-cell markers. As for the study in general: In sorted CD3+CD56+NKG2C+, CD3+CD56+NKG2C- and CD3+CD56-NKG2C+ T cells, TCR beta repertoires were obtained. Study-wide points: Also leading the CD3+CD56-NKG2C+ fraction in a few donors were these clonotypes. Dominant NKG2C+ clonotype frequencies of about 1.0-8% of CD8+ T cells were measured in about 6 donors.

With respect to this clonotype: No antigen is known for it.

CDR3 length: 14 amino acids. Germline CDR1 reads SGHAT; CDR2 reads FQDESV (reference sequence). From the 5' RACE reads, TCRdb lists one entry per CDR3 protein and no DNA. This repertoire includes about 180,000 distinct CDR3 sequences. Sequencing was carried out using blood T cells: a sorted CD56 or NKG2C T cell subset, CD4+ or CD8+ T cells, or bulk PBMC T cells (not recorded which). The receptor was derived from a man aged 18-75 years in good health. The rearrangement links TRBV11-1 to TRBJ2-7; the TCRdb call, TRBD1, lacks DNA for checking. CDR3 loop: CASSLGGDNYEQYF.